The 7 T cell receptor beta chains in this list originate from one sample, sequenced in a study of identical twins. TCRdb re-analysed the 5' RACE reads in MiXCR, keeping a single row per CDR3 protein. The sample carries fewer than 650,000 distinct CDR3 sequences, 7.5% to 10% recorded once. Separately, the same data were catalogued under a study of yellow fever vaccine responses in identical twins.

The sample consisted of PBMCs. These receptors came from a woman aged 18-35 years in good health.

This clonotype was seen ten or more times. This chain uses TRBV2 with TRBJ2-1; D perhaps matches TRBD2 (5 bases). The V end lost 4 bases, the J end lost 5 bases, and 12 bases lay between the germline ends. This CDR3 spans 14 amino acids. Per the germline V gene, CDR1 is SNHLY and CDR2 is FYNNEI. The chain's CDR3 is CASSVGGFNNEQFF. The DNA of the CDR3 is TGTGCCAGCAGTGTAGGCGGGTTCAACAATGAGCAGTTCTTC.

This clonotype was detected ten times or more. V gene TRBV29-1 combines with J gene TRBJ2-7, with D possibly matching TRBD1 (7 bases). Germline CDR1 reads SQVTM; CDR2 reads ANQGSEA. The CDR3 is 12 residues long. The CDR3 reads CSAGGPYYEQYF. The CDR3 nucleotides read TGCAGTGCAGGGGGGCCCTACTACGAGCAGTACTTC.

This clonotype was observed at least ten times. The chain recombines TRBV2 with TRBJ2-7; D is unresolved. In germline, CDR1 is SNHLY, CDR2 FYNNEI. V was cut by 7 bases and J by 7 bases, with 17 bases left in between. The CDR3 totals 13 residues. As DNA, the CDR3 is TGTGCCAGCATTACGGACCGAGATCAGGAGCAGTACTTC. Protein sequence: CASITDRDQEQYF.

V gene TRBV5-4 combines with J gene TRBJ2-2; the match to TRBD2 covers 7 bases. Germline lookup yields CDR1 SGHNT and CDR2 YYREEE (reference sequence). This CDR3 spans 18 amino acids. Losses at the gene ends were 3 bases for V and 3 bases for J; bases not matched to a gene: 14. Here the CDR3 DNA reads TGTGCCAGCAGCTACGGGACTATTTATCTCGGCGACACCGGGGAGCTGTTTTTT. Residues: CASSYGTIYLGDTGELFF.

The chain carries TRBV20-1 and TRBJ2-7, with D perhaps assigned TRBD1 or TRBD2 (6 bases each). Germline-derived CDR1 and CDR2 are DFQATT and SNEGSKA (reference sequence). Deletions cut 0 bases from V and 6 bases from J, with 15 bases between. The CDR3 runs to 14 residues. The CDR3 reads CSARDRGLGAEQYF. For the CDR3, the DNA is TGCAGTGCTAGAGATCGGGGGCTGGGTGCCGAGCAGTACTTC.

The J gene is TRBJ2-7, the V gene TRBV28; D possibly corresponds to TRBD1 (6 bases). The CDR3 loop spans 15 amino acids. Per the germline V gene, CDR1 is MDHEN and CDR2 is SYDVKM. Trimming pared 5 bases from V and 3 bases from J, leaving 17 bases between. The CDR3 sequence is CASSPGAPPNYEQYF. CDR3 DNA: TGTGCCAGCAGTCCAGGGGCTCCCCCGAACTACGAGCAGTACTTC.

This clonotype has just a few counts. The chain uses TRBV6-1 and TRBJ1-2, with D possibly TRBD1 on 6 matching bases. Trimming pared 7 bases from V and 6 bases from J, leaving 24 bases between. CDR3 size: 16 residues. CDR1 MNHNS and CDR2 SASEGT come from the germline V gene. This CDR3 is CASTPNPARGYNGYTF. The CDR3 nucleotides are TGTGCCAGCACCCCAAACCCAGCCAGGGGTTATAATGGCTACACCTTC.